This TCR beta chain was recorded in a study of cytomegalovirus exposure and HLA in healthy donors (dated by TCRdb to the late 2010s). About the investigation overall: An earlier analysis of about 560 of the donors reported approximately 300 Gb of sequence data and 95 million to 130 million unique TCR beta sequences obtained from about 170 million T cells. Roughly 300 gigabases of sequencing data and approximately 80 million unique TCR sequences were included in an early release covering under 650 HLA-typed donors. Among the approximately 420 genotyped donors, more than 70% belonged to the genetic ancestry cluster associated with self-reported Caucasian donors. The study aimed to test whether cataloging public T cell receptors could reveal signatures of past pathogen exposure. Using immunosequencing, the study profiled T cell repertoires from 666 subjects and related those repertoires to cytomegalovirus serostatus. Besides the first cohort of 666 subjects, a separate validation cohort made up of over 100 different subjects was used. To predict cytomegalovirus infection status, the study brought together high-throughput TCR immunosequencing, statistical association of individual TCRs with disease status, and machine learning. In a later analysis, previously published TCR beta repertoires from 666 donors were re-analyzed and high-resolution HLA genotyping was added so that TCR occurrence patterns could be studied. Rather than drawing on any new phenotypic data, the later analysis identified candidate immune exposures from TCR beta sequences and the way those sequences occurred across donors. To decide whether each TCR beta V gene segment behaved as functional or pseudogenic, an earlier analysis of fewer than 750 of the donors relied on high-throughput TCR beta sequencing. Donor age, sex, ethnicity and CMV serostatus were collected together with the repertoire data. A later genetic analysis took genome-wide SNP genotypes for 398 of the 666 donors and used that subset as a discovery cohort. All discovery cohort repertoires had been generated using a single sequencing platform. Class I and class II HLA loci were covered by the typing at four-digit resolution. Typing coverage varied by locus: roughly 620-640 donors for A, B, C, DRB1 and DQB1; roughly 500 for DQA1; about 570 for DPA1; under 490 for DPB1. Four to six DR-DQ haplotypes were handled as single units for association and clustering because linkage in the cohort was strong. Among several hundred genotyped donors of the cohort, an average of roughly 230,000 unique TCR beta nucleotide sequences was sequenced per donor, of which 15% to 20% were non-productive. The paper's findings and limits, for the study overall: According to a later analysis, parvovirus B19, influenza, CMV and Epstein-Barr virus appeared linked to several top co-occurrence clusters. In a later analysis, HLA-associated TCR beta chains showed more clonal expansion and lower generation probabilities than non-associated chains that were equally common. In the study, 164 TCR beta chains were listed as associated with cytomegalovirus. In a later analysis, the rate of TCR association differed among HLA loci, with DRB1 alleles having the most associated TCRs and HLA-C alleles having the fewest. A later analysis associated 16,951 TCR beta sequences with specific HLA alleles at a false discovery rate of 0.05. Assigning TCR associations to individual alleles was difficult when HLA alleles, especially DR and DQ, strongly co-occurred. Linkage disequilibrium might explain the correlated functional status among segregating V segments, but an unknown experimental factor could not be ruled out. In an earlier analysis of some 500 of the donors, most TCR beta V segments were observed in productive rearrangements about 87% or about 30% of the time, broadly matching IMGT annotations. The classifier was reported to diagnose cytomegalovirus status with high specificity and sensitivity in both the original cohort and the validation cohort. For the cohort, immune exposure information was limited to CMV serostatus. Most TCR sequences were seen in very few donors, while some public TCRs were found in many individuals. HLA typing was unavailable for some donors at each locus, so association tests used only the typed subset. Only TCR beta chains were sequenced in this cohort, and the absence of alpha or paired-chain data limited detectable features. According to a later analysis, most CMV-associated TCR beta chains appeared to be HLA-restricted, and the HLA associations seemed to be driven largely by CMV exposure. V-gene and J-gene trimming of TCR beta chains was associated with a missense DCLRE1C variant in a later genetic analysis, and the association was replicated in an independent cohort. A cluster of highly shared sequence variants was judged likely to be a technical artifact of the sequencing pipeline. A few of the identified cytomegalovirus-associated TCR beta chains were confirmed in vitro to be specific for cytomegalovirus antigens. Because counts were too low, about 18 rarely observed V segments, including chromosome 9 orphons, were excluded from the earlier analysis of 587 of the donors. A further reported finding was that TCR beta sequences accurately predicted the HLA-A and HLA-B alleles for most subjects in the first cohort. In a later genetic analysis, fewer N-insertions in productive TCRs were reported among donors in an Asian-associated ancestry cluster than the roughly 670-donor mean. It was suggested by the authors that the approach could potentially be generalized to other disease states and immunological phenotypes. The 87-base-pair reads could not distinguish some IMGT-functional V segments, including TRBV6-2 and TRBV6-3, so those segments were excluded. Presence/absence analyses assumed roughly uniform sequencing depth across donors, an assumption that may not hold.

In the germline V gene, CDR1 corresponds to SGHVS and CDR2 to FQNEAQ. Taken from cysteine to phenylalanine, the CDR3 has 12 residues. Only the CDR3 portion is preserved as DNA: 36 bases, with reading frame beginning at the first base. The junction shows trimming of 2 bases on V and 7 bases on J, plus 9 bases between the germline ends. The cohort consisted of some 670 healthy bone marrow donors. Cohort members were all nominally healthy when sampled, although unrecorded immune exposures were likely present. The donor was CMV seronegative and belonged to the group of around 350 seronegative cohort members. Each donor provided a peripheral blood sample, and peripheral blood mononuclear cells were used for TCR beta sequencing. Genomic DNA was extracted from the blood cell samples with the Qiagen DNeasy Blood Extraction Kit. This clone occurred once. Its antigen has not been determined. No base-level quality is on record; no much larger clone is a single base apart.

Library preparation employed the immunoSEQ multiplex PCR assay. For the multiplex PCR, a mixture combining 60 forward primers for TCR Vbeta segments and 13 reverse primers for TCR Jbeta segments was used. The CDR3 region of rearranged TCR beta genes was amplified from genomic DNA by a multiplex PCR assay. The Illumina HiSeq System was used to sequence the amplified TCR beta libraries as 87-base-pair reads. In the source study's methods: Across the 670 or so repertoires, a later analysis counted roughly 84 million unique TCR beta chains, some 11 million of which were shared by at least two donors. Raw reads were error-corrected and collapsed into unique sequences by a nearest-neighbor algorithm in which closely related sequences were merged to remove PCR and sequencing errors. V, D and J gene segments were assigned by aligning CDR3 sequences to IMGT reference sequences. Each retained sequence needed at least a six-nucleotide match to both a V gene segment and a J gene segment. Rearrangements were called productive when the CDR3 lacked stop codons and stayed in frame with V and J; all others were non-productive. CDR3 was defined by IMGT convention, running from the second conserved V-encoded cysteine to the conserved J-encoded phenylalanine. In an earlier analysis of around 640 of the donors, sequences lacking an unambiguous match to a single V gene segment were excluded. An earlier analysis of some 500 of the donors classified V segments as functional when productive rearrangements were above 56.7% and as segregating when the standard deviation between donors was above 5%. A statistical classification framework was built for diagnosing cytomegalovirus status from the catalog of TCR beta chain sequences. V and J gene assignment, in a later analysis, came from comparing TCR nucleotide sequences with IMGT/GENE-DB human TR gene sequences. Using the TCRdist pipeline, a later analysis assigned CDR3 sequences along with most-parsimonious VDJ recombination scenarios. A later analysis defined each TCR beta chain by its CDR3 amino acid sequence plus V-gene family, and excluded reads lacking a unique V-gene family. As a way to deal with suspected cross-contamination and a sequencing artifact, a later analysis dropped 500 to 700 nucleotide sequences that were highly shared and had low generation probability. For each public chain, a later analysis derived a clonal expansion index from normalized ranks of inferred template counts within each repertoire. Generation probabilities in a later analysis came from a VDJ recombination model fitted to out-of-frame rearrangements, and those results were checked against IGoR. Hypergeometric tests were used in a later analysis to score TCR-TCR, TCR-HLA and TCR-CMV co-occurrence, with a repertoire-size bias correction applied to the TCR pairs. False discovery rates were estimated in a later analysis by permuting HLA or CMV assignments 20 times. In a later analysis, co-occurring TCRs were grouped using DBSCAN, with TCRdist sequence similarity added in when clustering inside HLA-allele-positive subsets. Repertoires with fewer than 30,000 or more than 120,000 public chains, plus five repertoires with anomalous nucleotide sharing, were excluded from co-occurrence clustering. Entries here come from immuneACCESS through TCRdb and include only in-frame sequences with V and J called. Some clones fail to appear in such tables; in the studies checked, an unresolved V gene covers under half of the shortfall, and the cause of the remainder is unknown. The V and J calls and clone size come from that table; D and trimming were worked out from the DNA. The sample profile shows some 140,000 clones; more than 75% of them were found once. The top ten constitute approximately 3% of the sample.

The receptor chain draws on TRBV7-8 and TRBJ2-7; 5 matching bases give a weak D call of TRBD1. This receptor was identified in a female donor in good health and CMV-seronegative. Sequenced sample: PBMCs. The DNA sequence is given as TGTGCCAGCAGCTTAAACCAGGGAGAGCAGTACTTC. The resulting protein is CASSLNQGEQYF.